This T cell receptor beta chain was observed in a study of shared clonotypes between healthy human individuals. Whole-study context: CD4 naive and memory got three plates each, CD8 naive two, CD8 memory one.

With regard to this clone: As yet, its antigen is unknown.

The V end lost 0 bases, the J end lost 5 bases, and 11 bases lay between the germline ends. The CDR3 has 14 amino acids. The germline gives CDR1 SGHDT, CDR2 YYEEEE. Study results and caveats: Naive subsets typically showed greater estimated richness than memory subsets.

The data were produced by immunoSEQ multiplex PCR, yet TCRdb's version contains in-frame clones alone and is incomplete. The profile shows about 1.1 million clones, approximately 75% of them singletons. The rearrangement joins TRBV5-6 to TRBJ1-2, with D unclear. This TCR was sampled from a man aged 18 to 30 in good health. Some clones in this sample may be carry-over from other donors' samples. The specimen sequenced was memory CD4+ T cells from PBMCs. Stated subset: CD45RA-negative fraction. Here the CDR3 DNA reads TGTGCCAGCAGCTTGGGCAATCCGGGTTATGGCTACACCTTC. Translating gives CASSLGNPGYGYTF.